This T cell receptor beta chain was documented in a study of blood T cell repertoires in COVID-19. CDR1 and CDR2 (germline): ENHRY, SYGVKD. This CDR3 comprises 13 residues. Deletions cut 8 bases from V and 3 bases from J, with 10 bases between. In the authors' methods: Reference gene primer amplification yielded estimated nucleated cell counts. Sequencing was performed with immunoSEQ multiplex PCR; in TCRdb, only in-frame clones are kept and a portion is missing. The DNA was the basis for D and trimming; V, J and clone size are from that table. The sample lists roughly 100,000 clones; more than 75% were seen once.

The rearrangement joins TRBV10-3 to TRBJ1-4, with D uncertain. Sequencing was done on a sample of peripheral blood. The receptor was derived from a man aged 45-65 years with active or convalescent COVID-19. The CDR3 here is CAIRGQANEKLFF. Written as DNA, the CDR3 is TGTGCCATCCGCGGGCAGGCTAATGAAAAACTGTTTTTT.